This is a list of T cell receptor beta chains from one sample in a study of cytomegalovirus exposure and HLA in healthy donors. The table came from immunoSEQ multiplex PCR; TCRdb's copy has only in-frame clones and leaves some out. In the table there are about 190,000 clones, about 89% of which are singletons. The sequencing sample was made of PBMCs. Receptors were obtained from a man younger than 45 in good health and CMV-seronegative. Both conserved end residues are part of each CDR3. Fields, in order: D gene, V gene, J gene, clone size, CDR3 DNA, CDR3 protein. A D gene is named only where the DNA matches it firmly. Expanded clones get a size class; other rows say once, few or many, or leave the size out.

d_gene: NA
v_gene: TRBV5-6
j_gene: TRBJ2-1
abundance: NA
CDR3nt: TGTGCCAGCAGCCCCGGGGGTCTCCAATTAATTGAGCAGTTCTTC
CDR3aa: CASSPGGLQLIEQFF

d_gene: TRBD2
v_gene: TRBV6-1
j_gene: TRBJ2-3
abundance: NA
CDR3nt: TGTGCCAGCAGTGAACCAGGTAGCGGGAGGGTCGGAGATACGCAGTATTTT
CDR3aa: CASSEPGSGRVGDTQYF

d_gene: NA
v_gene: TRBV2
j_gene: TRBJ1-5
abundance: NA
CDR3nt: TGTGCCAGCAGGGGTCCTTCAGGGATTCAGCCCCAGCATTTT
CDR3aa: CASRGPSGIQPQHF

d_gene: TRBD2
v_gene: TRBV18
j_gene: TRBJ2-7
abundance: NA
CDR3nt: TGTGCCAGCTCACCATGGGGATCTAGCGGGCGCGAGCAGTACTTC
CDR3aa: CASSPWGSSGREQYF

d_gene: NA
v_gene: TRBV28
j_gene: TRBJ1-2
abundance: NA
CDR3nt: TGTGCCAGCCGAGGAGCTAACTATGGCTACACCTTC
CDR3aa: CASRGANYGYTF

d_gene: NA
v_gene: TRBV9
j_gene: TRBJ2-1
abundance: NA
CDR3nt: TGTGCCAGCAGCGTTGAACAGGCCGCGCCCTCCTACAATGAGCAGTTCTTC
CDR3aa: CASSVEQAAPSYNEQFF

d_gene: NA
v_gene: TRBV19
j_gene: TRBJ1-2
abundance: NA
CDR3nt: TGTGCCAGTAGACCGCGCCACCTAGCCTATGGCTACACCTTC
CDR3aa: CASRPRHLAYGYTF

d_gene: NA
v_gene: TRBV15
j_gene: TRBJ2-2
abundance: once
CDR3nt: TGTGCCACCAGCAGAGGAGAGGGATCCGGGGAGCTGTTTTTT
CDR3aa: CATSRGEGSGELFF

d_gene: NA
v_gene: TRBV6-1
j_gene: TRBJ1-5
abundance: NA
CDR3nt: TGTGCCAGCAACTGGGGAGTTAATCAGCCCCAGCATTTT
CDR3aa: CASNWGVNQPQHF

d_gene: NA
v_gene: TRBV6-7
j_gene: TRBJ2-7
abundance: NA
CDR3nt: TGTGCCAGCAGTTACCCCGAGTTTCTGGGCGACGAGCAGTACTTC
CDR3aa: CASSYPEFLGDEQYF

d_gene: TRBD1
v_gene: TRBV19
j_gene: TRBJ1-6
abundance: NA
CDR3nt: TGTGCCAGTGGGACAGGTATTACCTATAATTCACCCCTCCACTTT
CDR3aa: CASGTGITYNSPLHF

d_gene: NA
v_gene: TRBV6-1
j_gene: TRBJ1-1
abundance: NA
CDR3nt: TGTGCCAGCAGCTCCATCAGTGAGAACACTGAAGCTTTCTTT
CDR3aa: CASSSISENTEAFF

d_gene: NA
v_gene: TRBV7-9
j_gene: TRBJ2-7
abundance: NA
CDR3nt: TGTGCCAGCAGCTTAGCGCGAGGGGGGGCGTACGAGCAGTACTTC
CDR3aa: CASSLARGGAYEQYF

d_gene: NA
v_gene: TRBV7-6
j_gene: TRBJ2-3
abundance: NA
CDR3nt: TGTGCCAGCAGCTGGGTGGTAGCGAGAACAGATACGCAGTATTTT
CDR3aa: CASSWVVARTDTQYF

d_gene: NA
v_gene: TRBV7-6
j_gene: TRBJ2-7
abundance: NA
CDR3nt: TGTGCCAGCGGCTTAGGACCCCCTGCAGGCGGGAAGGGAGAGCAGTACTTC
CDR3aa: CASGLGPPAGGKGEQYF

d_gene: NA
v_gene: TRBV5-4
j_gene: TRBJ1-3
abundance: NA
CDR3nt: TGTGCCAGCAGCTTGGGTCCGACTACCGGAAACACCATATATTTT
CDR3aa: CASSLGPTTGNTIYF

d_gene: TRBD1
v_gene: TRBV28
j_gene: TRBJ1-3
abundance: NA
CDR3nt: TGTGCCAGCAGTCTATTGACAGGGCTTGGAAACACCATATATTTT
CDR3aa: CASSLLTGLGNTIYF

d_gene: TRBD1
v_gene: TRBV28
j_gene: TRBJ1-4
abundance: NA
CDR3nt: TGTGCCAGCAGTTCACCACCGAGCAGACAGGGACCAACTAATGAAAAACTGTTTTTT
CDR3aa: CASSSPPSRQGPTNEKLFF

d_gene: NA
v_gene: TRBV28
j_gene: TRBJ1-4
abundance: NA
CDR3nt: TGTGCCAGCAGTTTATTGGAAGGGGAACTGTTTTTT
CDR3aa: CASSLLEGELFF

d_gene: NA
v_gene: TRBV7-9
j_gene: TRBJ1-2
abundance: once
CDR3nt: TGTGCCAGCAGCTTCGACACACCCTATGGCTACACCTTC
CDR3aa: CASSFDTPYGYTF

d_gene: NA
v_gene: TRBV28
j_gene: TRBJ1-5
abundance: NA
CDR3nt: TGTGCCAGCAGTTGGTGGGGGGATCAGCCCCAGCATTTT
CDR3aa: CASSWWGDQPQHF

d_gene: NA
v_gene: TRBV5-1
j_gene: TRBJ1-1
abundance: few
CDR3nt: TGCGCCAGCAACGGCCCACGGGGCACTGAAGCTTTCTTT
CDR3aa: CASNGPRGTEAFF

d_gene: NA
v_gene: TRBV7-2
j_gene: TRBJ2-7
abundance: NA
CDR3nt: TGTGCCAGCAGCTTAAGGCCCGGCGGCCCCTACGAGCAGTACTTC
CDR3aa: CASSLRPGGPYEQYF